This TCR beta chain is from a study of blood T cell repertoires in COVID-19 (dated by TCRdb to about 2020). Broadly, across the study: Samples covering the acute and convalescent phases of COVID-19 were provided by collaborators in the United States, Italy and Spain. The prospective study material was composed of cDNA or gDNA derived from T cells, B-cell-depleted T cells, or PBMCs. Deeply sampled blood TCRbeta repertoires from subjects exposed to, actively infected with, or recovered from COVID-19 were included in the dataset. The repertoires were released in a freely available public database meant as a resource for research on the immune response to SARS-CoV-2. Samples came from the ongoing ImmuneRACE study (first 160 participants) plus 1,254 subjects from 6 global collaborators. A de-identified subject ID, COVID-19 status, age in years and sex were almost always included in the sample metadata. Where available, HLA class I and class II types were taken from metadata supplied by the sample provider and were not determined by assay-based typing. On the study overall, not on this receptor specifically: The quantity of clinical and demographic metadata differed by source and by participant and was supplied without curation.

TCRbeta CDR3 regions were amplified from genomic DNA by means of the immunoSEQ Assay, a bias-controlled multiplex PCR. The authors' pipeline ran thus. The number of nucleated cells in each sample was estimated from the amplification of reference gene primers within the assay. To quantify the absolute abundance of each unique TCRbeta CDR3 rearrangement, sequence reads were collapsed and filtered. For each sample, productive Simpson clonality was calculated as the square root of Simpson's diversity index across productive rearrangements. Sourced from immuneACCESS, this table was stored by TCRdb with only in-frame sequences that have V and J called. A share of the clones is absent; for the studies checked, an unresolved V gene accounts for under half, and the remainder has no known explanation. The V and J calls and the clone size are those of that table, but D and trimming were determined from the DNA. This sample gives hundreds of thousands of clones in total; approximately 90% of them show up just once. The top ten clonotypes cover around 0.3% of the sample.

A word on this clone: Its antigen target is currently unknown. No clone much larger than this one lies a single base away; base qualities are absent.

CDR1 and CDR2, per the germline V gene, are SNHLY and FYNNEI. Compared with germline, V lacks 10 bases and J lacks 4 bases; bases without a gene match: 10. From the cysteine up to the phenylalanine, the CDR3 has a length of 15 residues. The only DNA kept is the CDR3, 45 bases in frame from the first base. Whole blood was collected in K2EDTA tubes by collaborating institutions according to the institutions' own protocols. For TCRbeta analysis, collaborators shipped samples as frozen whole blood, isolated PBMCs, or DNA extracted from either of those sample types. Sample: peripheral blood. This sequence was found in a woman younger than 30 with acute or convalescent COVID-19. The chain uses TRBV2 and TRBJ2-7, with 13 junctional bases fitting TRBD2. The CDR3 in this case is CAINRGTSGVYEQYF. In nucleotides, the sequence is TGTGCCATCAACCGTGGGACTAGCGGGGTATACGAGCAGTACTTC.